These 20 T cell receptor beta chains came from one sample sequenced in a study of T cell responses to AZD1222 COVID-19 vaccine. The data were produced by immunoSEQ multiplex PCR, yet TCRdb's version contains in-frame clones alone and is incomplete. Of 110,000 to 150,000 clones listed, 75% to 90% were seen once; the top ten hold around 8.6%. Sequenced here: peripheral blood, sampled on day 0 of AZD1222 vaccination. The receptors here all came from an adult in good health.

J is TRBJ2-3 and V is TRBV7-6; TRBD2 aligns across 15 bases. J lost 2 bases, V lost 5 bases, and 5 bases had no gene match. This CDR3 is 17 amino acids long. Germline CDR1 reads SGHVS; CDR2 reads FNYEAQ. CDR3 residues: CASSPGLAGGNTDTQYF. The CDR3 nucleotides are TGTGCCAGCAGCCCCGGACTAGCGGGAGGGAACACAGATACGCAGTATTTT.

The genes are TRBV20-1 and TRBJ1-1, with D uncertain. The CDR3 loop spans 11 amino acids. Germline CDR1 DFQATT, CDR2 SNEGSKA (reference sequence). Trimming shortened V by 4 bases and J by 11 bases, and 14 bases separated the two germline ends. DNA for the CDR3: TGCAGTGCTATGGTCCAACAAAGGGCTTTCTTT. Encoded protein: CSAMVQQRAFF.

This sequence joins TRBV28 and TRBJ1-4; D possibly corresponds to TRBD1 (6 bases). V lost 5 bases and J lost 7, with 17 bases in between. Germline V lookup: CDR1 MDHEN, CDR2 SYDVKM. This CDR3 is built from 15 residues. The CDR3 spells CASSGMGGPSEKLFF. DNA for the CDR3: TGTGCCAGCAGTGGCATGGGGGGCCCCTCTGAAAAACTGTTTTTT.

The chain has TRBV9 and TRBJ2-7; 7 bases agree with TRBD2. V gave up 0 bases and J gave up 7 bases; unmatched junction bases: 7. This CDR3 is built from 14 residues. Germline V CDR1 and CDR2: SGDLS, YYNGEE. CDR3 residues: CASSVGAGAGEQYF. The CDR3 DNA reads as TGTGCCAGCAGCGTAGGGGCGGGAGCCGGGGAGCAGTACTTC.

The CDR3, as DNA: TGTGCCAGCAGCTTAGAAGGGACAGGATACAATGAGCAGTTCTTC. The encoded protein is CASSLEGTGYNEQFF. The chain has TRBV11-3 and TRBJ2-1, with TRBD1 matching 8 bases. This CDR3 comprises 15 residues. Germline trimming cut 0 bases from V and 4 bases from J; bases unmatched to any gene: 2. From germline, CDR1 is SGHNT and CDR2 YENEEA.

The genes are TRBV10-1 and TRBJ1-1; 7 nucleotides agree with TRBD1. V gave up 0 bases and J gave up 9 bases; unmatched junction bases: 7. The length of the CDR3 is 14 residues. Germline V lookup: CDR1 WNHNN, CDR2 SYGVQD (reference sequence). The CDR3, as DNA: TGCGCCAGCAGTGAGTCGACCAGGGGGGAGAAAGCTTTCTTT. Residues: CASSESTRGEKAFF.

The sample holds one count of this clone. This chain links TRBV2 with TRBJ1-5; TRBD1 matches 10 bases. The CDR3 runs to 15 residues. The germline V gene encodes CDR1 SNHLY and CDR2 FYNNEI. J gave up 7 bases and V 8 bases, and 11 bases lay outside the gene matches. CDR3 bases: TGTGCCAGCTCTCTAACCGGGACAGGGGTCCAGCCCCAGCATTTT. It encodes CASSLTGTGVQPQHF.

The chain carries TRBV10-3 and TRBJ2-7, with 8 positions matching TRBD1. Germline CDR1 ENHRY, CDR2 SYGVKD. The length of the CDR3 is 14 residues. V trimming: 3 bases; J trimming: 2 bases; junction bases outside the gene matches: 3. This chain's CDR3 is CAISEGTGPYEQYF. Here the CDR3 DNA reads TGTGCCATCAGTGAAGGGACAGGACCCTACGAGCAGTACTTC.

The chain uses TRBV30 and TRBJ1-6, with D possibly matching TRBD1 (5 bases). V was pared by 4 bases and J by 0 bases, with 13 bases between. The V gene's germline CDR1 is GTSNPN and CDR2 SVGIG (reference sequence). There are 16 residues in the CDR3. For the CDR3, the DNA is TGTGCCTGGAATCCCGGGGGGAACTCCTATAATTCACCCCTCCACTTT. It translates to CAWNPGGNSYNSPLHF.

The chain uses TRBV18 and TRBJ2-7; D is ambiguous. Trimming took 0 bases from V and 3 from J, leaving 9 bases between them. Germline-derived CDR1 and CDR2 are KGHSH and LQKENI. The CDR3 is 14 residues long. The CDR3 nucleotides are TGTGCCAGCTCACCACCGACGATCGTCTACGAGCAGTACTTC. Translated: CASSPPTIVYEQYF.

This sequence joins TRBV18 and TRBJ2-3; 13 bases are a match to TRBD2. The CDR3 contains 18 residues. The V and J ends lost 3 bases and 0 bases, in that order; junction bases with no gene match: 6. From germline, CDR1 is KGHSH and CDR2 LQKENI. CDR3 coding DNA: TGTGCCAGCTCACCCCCGATGGGACTAGCGGGGAGCACAGATACGCAGTATTTT. It translates to CASSPPMGLAGSTDTQYF.

The CDR3 protein is CASSLVPGSETQYF. The CDR3 nucleotides read TGCGCCAGCAGCTTGGTTCCGGGGTCAGAGACCCAGTACTTC. The rearrangement links TRBV5-1 to TRBJ2-5; a weak D match, TRBD2 (5 bases). CDR3 length: 14 amino acids. With 0 bases removed from V and 4 bases from J, the gap between germline ends came to 10 bases. Looked up from germline, CDR1 is SGHRS and CDR2 is YFSETQ.

This chain links TRBV9 with TRBJ2-1, with TRBD2 identical over 7 bases. J was trimmed by 10 bases and V by 3 bases; bases with no gene match: 10. CDR3 size: 14 residues. Germline CDR1 reads SGDLS; CDR2 reads YYNGEE. CDR3 bases: TGTGCCAGCAGCGAGACGGCGCTGGGGGGGGAGCAGTTCTTC. It codes for CASSETALGGEQFF.

This clone was picked up a small number of times. The chain combines TRBV18 with TRBJ1-4; 7 nucleotides line up with TRBD1. This CDR3 region has 14 residues. CDR1 and CDR2 from the germline V gene are KGHSH and LQKENI. The V and J ends lost 2 bases and 6 bases, in that order; junction bases with no gene match: 3. The CDR3 region is CASSPAGGYEKLFF. The CDR3 DNA follows: TGTGCCAGCTCACCAGCAGGGGGGTATGAAAAACTGTTTTTT.

The V call is TRBV11-2, the J call TRBJ1-2; the match to TRBD1 covers 9 bases. Looked up from germline, CDR1 is SGHAT and CDR2 is FQNNGV. The CDR3 length is 14 residues. Trimming at V came to 5 bases and at J to 5 bases, leaving 6 bases not matched to a gene. The CDR3 loop is CASSARDREYGYTF. In nucleotides, the CDR3 is TGTGCCAGCAGCGCGCGGGACAGGGAATATGGCTACACCTTC.

This clone was recorded a few times. The chain carries TRBV10-3 and TRBJ2-6; D gene ambiguous. Germline V lookup: CDR1 ENHRY, CDR2 SYGVKD. The CDR3 is made up of 14 amino acids. Trimming removed 0 bases at V and 2 bases at J, with 2 bases between. CDR3 loop: CAISESAGANVLTF. For the CDR3, the DNA is TGTGCCATCAGTGAGTCTGCTGGGGCCAACGTCCTGACTTTC.

This clone was detected once. The J gene is TRBJ2-2, the V gene TRBV9; no clear D gene. The ends were cut back, 6 bases at V and 0 bases at J, with 9 bases in the middle. In germline, CDR1 is SGDLS, CDR2 YYNGEE. The CDR3 covers 14 residues. The CDR3 coding sequence is TGTGCCAGCACAAACTCTCCGAACACCGGGGAGCTGTTTTTT. As protein: CASTNSPNTGELFF.

The J gene is TRBJ2-1, the V gene TRBV25-1; 7 bases map to TRBD1. Per the germline V gene, CDR1 is MGHDK and CDR2 is SYGVNS. This CDR3 region has 14 residues. Here the CDR3 DNA reads TGTGCGACCCTTCGGGACAGCCGTTTCAATGAGCAGTTCTTC. Amino acids: CATLRDSRFNEQFF.

CDR3 DNA sequence: TGTGCCAGCAGTGTAAAAGGGCCAGCTTTCTTT. This gives the protein CASSVKGPAFF. The rearrangement uses TRBV25-1 and TRBJ1-1; D is undetermined. The CDR3 is made up of 11 amino acids. Trimming shortened V by 4 bases and J by 10 bases, and 10 bases separated the two germline ends. In germline, CDR1 is MGHDK, CDR2 SYGVNS.

The chain links TRBV7-9 to TRBJ1-6, with D unresolved. The CDR3 length is 16 residues. The germline V gene encodes CDR1 SEHNR and CDR2 FQNEAQ (reference sequence). Trimming cost V 0 bases and J 7 bases, with 13 bases left between them. The CDR3 nucleotides are TGTGCCAGCAGCTTAGCGCCGTCGGCAGGAAATTCACCCCTCCACTTT. Translating it yields CASSLAPSAGNSPLHF.